Below, one T cell receptor (beta chain) is given with its context. Trimming took off 1 base at V and 11 bases at J, with 12 bases between the two ends. This CDR3 comprises 11 residues. The germline V gene has CDR1 DFQATT and CDR2 SNEGSKA (reference sequence). The entry originates in a study of blood T cell repertoires in COVID-19. Study-wide background: PBMCs, B-cell-depleted T cells, or T cells were the source of the cDNA or gDNA that made up the material.

Per the original data handling: Amplification of reference gene primers was used by the study to estimate nucleated cell counts. TCRdb's table, derived via immunoSEQ multiplex PCR, lists solely in-frame clones and lacks some. D and trimming come from the DNA, and the V and J calls and clone size come from that table. Of some 280,000 clones listed, just under 85% are singletons. This rearrangement joins TRBV20-1 to TRBJ2-7, with D maybe TRBD2 (6 bases). The clonotype originates from a woman aged 50 to 65 with active or convalescent COVID-19. Material: peripheral blood. Here the CDR3 DNA reads TGCAGTGCTAGAGTGGGGACTGGAGAGTACTTC. Its protein is CSARVGTGEYF.